The 20 T cell receptor beta chains below were found in one sample sequenced in a study of blood T cell repertoires in COVID-19. The repertoire was sequenced with immunoSEQ multiplex PCR; TCRdb's copy has only in-frame clones and lacks some. The sample holds about 260,000 clones; 70% to 85% are singletons and the top ten take about 1.9%. The sample consisted of peripheral blood. Every receptor here comes from a woman older than 75 with acute or convalescent COVID-19.

The chain couples TRBV7-9 to TRBJ2-5; 8 bases are a match to TRBD1. CDR1 and CDR2 from the germline V gene are SEHNR and FQNEAQ (reference sequence). V lost 5 bases to trimming and J lost 4 bases; unmatched junction nucleotides: 6. CDR3 length: 14 residues. This CDR3 reads CASSAGGRGETQYF. For the CDR3, the DNA is TGTGCCAGCAGCGCAGGGGGCCGGGGAGAGACCCAGTACTTC.

The J gene is TRBJ2-2, the V gene TRBV11-2, with 11 bases aligning to TRBD1. Per the germline V gene, CDR1 is SGHAT and CDR2 is FQNNGV. This CDR3 spans 15 amino acids. V dropped 5 bases and J dropped 6; count of bases not matched to a gene: 5. In nucleotides, the CDR3 is TGTGCCAGCAGCCCCGGACAGGGGGCAGCCGGGGAGCTGTTTTTT. It is translated as CASSPGQGAAGELFF.

This clone has only a few counts. This sequence joins TRBV19 and TRBJ1-1; a possible D gene is TRBD1 (6 bases). CDR1 is LNHDA and CDR2 is SQIVND in the germline V gene (reference sequence). V gave up 3 bases and J gave up 1 base, with 12 bases separating them. The CDR3 covers 15 residues. CDR3 protein: CASSMPGHKNTEAFF. The DNA of the CDR3 is TGTGCCAGTAGTATGCCGGGACACAAGAACACTGAAGCTTTCTTT.

The J gene is TRBJ2-3, the V gene TRBV11-1, with TRBD2 identical over 9 bases. The CDR3 sequence is 15 residues long. Germline trimming cut 5 bases from V and 4 bases from J; bases unmatched to any gene: 7. Germline-derived CDR1 and CDR2 are SGHAT and FQDESV (reference sequence). Written as DNA, the CDR3 is TGTGCCAGCAGCCCCTTAGCGGGAGTTGCAGATACGCAGTATTTT. It is translated as CASSPLAGVADTQYF.

This sequence joins TRBV5-4 and TRBJ1-2; 7 bases line up with TRBD1. CDR1 is SGHNT and CDR2 is YYREEE in the germline V gene (reference sequence). The CDR3 has 15 amino acids. V lost 2 bases, J lost 7 bases, and 11 bases stayed unmatched. CDR3: CASSLGSTGRIGYTF. The CDR3 bases are TGTGCCAGCAGCTTAGGTTCGACAGGGAGGATTGGCTACACCTTC.

This chain connects TRBV5-1 to TRBJ2-5, with TRBD2 identical over 14 bases. In germline, CDR1 is SGHRS, CDR2 YFSETQ. This CDR3 region has 15 residues. V trimming: 4 bases; J trimming: 5 bases; junction bases outside the gene matches: 4. The CDR3 DNA reads as TGCGCCAGCAGCGGAGGGACTAGCGGGAGTGAGACCCAGTACTTC. Its translation is CASSGGTSGSETQYF. The full variable domain, rest sourced from reference TRBV5-1 and TRBJ2-5, is KAGVTQTPRYLIKTRGQQVTLSCSPISGHRSVSWYQQTPGQGLQFLFEYFSETQRNKGNFPGRFSGRQFSNSRSEMNVSTLELGDSALYLCASSGGTSGSETQYFGPGTRLLVL.

The V and J genes are TRBV28 and TRBJ1-2; 7 positions agree with TRBD1. This CDR3 has 17 residues. Germline V gives CDR1 MDHEN, CDR2 SYDVKM. After removal of 5 bases from V and 3 bases from J, the junction contained 15 bases not matched to a gene. CDR3 sequence: CASSPIFGQDSYYGYTF. CDR3 bases: TGTGCCAGCAGTCCCATTTTCGGACAGGATTCGTACTATGGCTACACCTTC.

The gene calls are TRBV7-6 and TRBJ2-1; 10 positions match TRBD2. CDR3 length: 15 amino acids. The germline CDR1 and CDR2 sequences are SGHVS and FNYEAQ. V shed 4 bases, J shed 7 bases, and the junction held 7 bases outside the gene matches. The CDR3 DNA reads TGTGCCAGCAGCTACAGCGGGGGGGCCCGGAATGAGCAGTTCTTC. It yields the protein CASSYSGGARNEQFF.

This clone was recorded once. This chain connects TRBV6-5 to TRBJ1-2; 11 nucleotides agree with TRBD1. Germline-derived CDR1 and CDR2 are MNHEY and SVGAGI. The V segment lost 7 bases and the J segment 5 bases; nucleotides outside the gene matches: 6. The CDR3 spans 14 residues. As DNA, the CDR3 is TGTGCCAGCAAGGGACAGGGGGATGTATATGGCTACACCTTC. This translates into CASKGQGDVYGYTF.

This chain connects TRBV5-1 to TRBJ2-7, with a possible D match to TRBD1 (6 bases). The CDR3 covers 13 residues. Germline CDR1 SGHRS, CDR2 YFSETQ. Deletions cut 5 bases from V and 4 bases from J, with 13 bases between. CDR3 sequence (DNA): TGCGCCAGCAGGTTTGAGGGGACATACGAGCAGTACTTC. Translated: CASRFEGTYEQYF.

The chain carries TRBV12-5 and TRBJ1-6; D call uncertain. The CDR3 loop spans 12 amino acids. Looked up from germline, CDR1 is LGHNT and CDR2 is FRNRAP. The V gene lost 11 bases and the J gene lost 0 bases, with 5 bases spanning the gap. CDR3 residues: CAPGSYNSPLHF. CDR3 DNA: TGTGCTCCAGGCTCCTATAATTCACCCCTCCACTTT.

The chain combines TRBV7-9 with TRBJ2-7, with 8 bases fitting TRBD2. J was trimmed by 3 bases and V by 1 base; bases with no gene match: 2. The CDR3 loop spans 14 amino acids. Germline V lookup: CDR1 SEHNR, CDR2 FQNEAQ (reference sequence). The DNA for the CDR3 is TGTGCCAGCAGCTTAGTAGCGGGGCACTACGAGCAGTACTTC. As protein: CASSLVAGHYEQYF.

This chain links TRBV18 with TRBJ1-2, with TRBD1 matching over 8 bases. V lost 2 bases and J lost 4; bases outside the gene matches: 9. CDR1 and CDR2 (germline): KGHSH, LQKENI. The CDR3 extends over 16 amino acids. DNA for the CDR3: TGTGCCAGCTCACCAACGGCAGGGGGCCTTATCTATGGCTACACCTTC. Residues: CASSPTAGGLIYGYTF.

The chain couples TRBV24-1 to TRBJ2-2, with a tentative D call TRBD1 (6 bases). Trimming took 12 bases from V and 4 from J, leaving 29 bases between them. This CDR3 is built from 18 residues. CDR1 KGHDR and CDR2 SFDVKD come from the germline V gene. As DNA, the CDR3 is TGTGCCGCTGGTGGGGGCAAGTCGTTGCAGCGTAGCACCGGGGAGCTGTTTTTT. Translation gives CAAGGGKSLQRSTGELFF.

The CDR3, as DNA: TGTGCCAGCAGCCCTCCGGGACTTATGCGCGGGACCCAGTACTTC. It yields the protein CASSPPGLMRGTQYF. The chain uses TRBV7-2 and TRBJ2-5, with D maybe TRBD2 (6 bases). Looked up from germline, CDR1 is SGHTA and CDR2 is FQGNSA. V shed 5 bases and J shed 7 bases, with 20 bases lying between them. This CDR3 has 15 amino acids.

V and J are TRBV7-9 and TRBJ2-7, with D uncertain. The V gene lost 5 bases and the J gene lost 3 bases, with 11 bases spanning the gap. CDR1 is SEHNR and CDR2 is FQNEAQ in the germline V gene (reference sequence). CDR3 length: 13 amino acids. The CDR3 is CASSPPSGYEQYF. The CDR3 region has the DNA TGTGCCAGCAGCCCCCCGTCCGGCTACGAGCAGTACTTC.

Of note for this clone: The same CDR3 also results from other DNA sequences found in this sample. The chain combines TRBV6-5 with TRBJ2-7, with D possibly matching TRBD2 (6 bases). The CDR3 contains 15 residues. From germline, CDR1 is MNHEY and CDR2 SVGAGI. V lost 0 bases to trimming and J lost 3 bases, with 12 bases between them. CDR3 nucleotide sequence: TGTGCCAGCAGTTACTCGAATCGGGGGAGCTACGAGCAGTACTTC. Translation: CASSYSNRGSYEQYF.

This clone appeared a single time. The chain is built from TRBV10-3 and TRBJ2-3; tentative D call: TRBD2 (5 bases). Trimming removed 4 bases at V and 8 bases at J, with 10 bases between. The CDR3 contains 12 residues. From germline, CDR1 is ENHRY and CDR2 SYGVKD. Here the CDR3 DNA reads TGTGCCATCAGTGGTGAGGGTTTTACGCAGTATTTT. It codes for CAISGEGFTQYF.

The rearrangement joins TRBV28 to TRBJ1-4, with 8 bases that match TRBD1. The germline V gene encodes CDR1 MDHEN and CDR2 SYDVKM. V gave up 2 bases and J gave up 7 bases; unmatched junction bases: 6. The CDR3 totals 15 residues. CDR3 sequence: CASSLLTGVLEKLFF. The CDR3 DNA follows: TGTGCCAGCAGTTTACTGACAGGGGTTCTTGAAAAACTGTTTTTT.

This clone showed up just a few times. CDR3 amino acids: CASSLQGGTEAFF. The CDR3 region has the DNA TGTGCCAGCAGCTTACAAGGGGGAACTGAAGCTTTCTTT. This chain links TRBV11-3 with TRBJ1-1; D possibly corresponds to TRBD1 (6 bases). Germline V lookup: CDR1 SGHNT, CDR2 YENEEA. The V gene lost 2 bases and the J gene lost 5 bases, with 9 bases spanning the gap. The CDR3 extends over 13 amino acids.